This TCR beta chain came from a study of PD-L1 blockade in urothelial cancer. Study overall: Blood drawn 3 weeks (second dose) and 6 weeks after treatment start was analyzed.

TCRdb keeps only in-frame clones here, not all; method: immunoSEQ multiplex PCR. The sample has 90,000 to 100,000 clones, 90% seen once. Time point defined: pretreatment peripheral blood. Each patient supplied 1 to 8 pretreatment and on-treatment samples. This TCR derives from a man in his sixties with urothelial cancer. The sequenced sample was PBMCs, obtained around atezolizumab (anti-PD-L1) treatment.

The CDR3 DNA reads TGTGCCAGTAAGGGACAAGATAATTCACCCCTCCACTTT. Its translation is CASKGQDNSPLHF. The V and J genes are TRBV6-5 and TRBJ1-6, with D possibly being TRBD1 (6 bases). Germline CDR1 and CDR2: MNHEY and SVGAGI. Trimming removed 9 bases from V and 5 bases from J, with 11 bases in between. CDR3 length: 13 residues.